These T cell receptor beta chains were read from a single sample in a study of blood T cells in healthy people across ages. TCRdb re-called the 5' RACE reads with MiXCR, one entry per CDR3 protein. Of 1 million or so distinct CDR3 sequences listed, 40% to 55% are singletons. The sample taken for sequencing was blood. Receptors were obtained from a woman aged 55-70 years in good health. The CDR3 runs from the conserved cysteine through the conserved F or W. D genes are given only for firm matches. Size is omitted from some rows. Given values are once, few, many or a class for expanded clones.

J | size | V | D | DNA | CDR3
TRBJ2-5 | . | TRBV9 | TRBD1 | TGTGCCAGCAGCACTGGAGGACAGGGGAAAGAGACCCAGTACTTC | CASSTGGQGKETQYF
TRBJ2-7 | . | TRBV6-6 | . | TGTGCCAGCAGTTTCTCATACTACGAGCGGCAGTACTTC | CASSFSYYERQYF
TRBJ2-7 | once | TRBV27 | TRBD2 | TGTGCCAGCAGTCTCATTCCCGGGACTAGCAATCCCTCCTACGAGCAGTACTTC | CASSLIPGTSNPSYEQYF
TRBJ2-7 | . | TRBV29-1 | TRBD1 | TGCAGCGTTGGTTTGGGGGCTGGACAGGGCCACGAGCAGTACTTC | CSVGLGAGQGHEQYF
TRBJ2-7 | . | TRBV28 | TRBD1 | TGTGCCAGCAGTTCCTCGGCTAACAGGGGGTATAGGTACGAGCAGTACTTC | CASSSSANRGYRYEQYF
TRBJ2-6 | . | TRBV6-5 | . | TGTGCCAGCAGTTACTCTCTAGACTCGAGCTCTGGGGCCAACGTCCTGACTTTC | CASSYSLDSSSGANVLTF
TRBJ2-7 | few | TRBV24-1 | TRBD2 | TGTGCCACCAGTGATTTCGGGACTAGCGGGTATTACGAGCAGTACTTC | CATSDFGTSGYYEQYF
TRBJ2-7 | few | TRBV6-2/TRBV6-3 | . | TGTGCCAGCAGTTACTACCACGAGCAGTACTTC | CASSYYHEQYF
TRBJ2-1 | . | TRBV7-8 | TRBD2 | TGTGCCAGCAGCTTATGGGGGACTAGCGGGAGTTTTACCTACAATGAGCAGTTCTTC | CASSLWGTSGSFTYNEQFF
TRBJ1-6 | . | TRBV4-2 | . | TGTGCCAGCAGCCAAGAATTCGGCAGGGTTAATTCACCCCTCCACTTT | CASSQEFGRVNSPLHF
TRBJ2-7 | . | TRBV7-8 | . | TGTGCCAGCAGCTTAGTAGCTTTGGGTTACGAGCAGTACTTC | CASSLVALGYEQYF
TRBJ1-2 | . | TRBV10-3 | TRBD1 | TGTGCCATCAGGGACAAGACAGGGGTTAACTATGGCTACACCTTC | CAIRDKTGVNYGYTF
TRBJ2-1 | . | TRBV6-6 | . | TGTGCCAGCAGGACATCAGATGAGCAGTTCTTC | CASRTSDEQFF
TRBJ2-3 | . | TRBV7-9 | TRBD2 | TGTGCCAGCAGCAATCTTCTAGCGGGGGGCACAGATACGCAGTATTTT | CASSNLLAGGTDTQYF
TRBJ1-2 | . | TRBV27 | . | TGTGCCAGCAGCCCTGTTCGTGAGGGTAACTATGGCTACACCTTC | CASSPVREGNYGYTF
TRBJ2-2 | few | TRBV28 | TRBD2 | TGTGCCAGCAGTTTTAGCGGGAGGGCGAACACCGGGGAGCTGTTTTTT | CASSFSGRANTGELFF
TRBJ2-7 | few | TRBV15 | . | TGTGCCACCAGCGTGGACGGTTCCTACGAGCAGTACTTC | CATSVDGSYEQYF
TRBJ2-1 | . | TRBV11-2 | TRBD1 | TGTGCCAGCAGCCAGACAGAGGGGGCGCATTCCGCGCAGTTCTTC | CASSQTEGAHSAQFF
TRBJ1-6 | . | TRBV27 | . | TGTGCCAGCAGTTGGGCGAACCATTCACCCCTCCACTTT | CASSWANHSPLHF
TRBJ1-1 | . | TRBV10-3 | TRBD1 | TGTGCCATCAGTGACCCGGGACAGGGGAACACTGAAGCTTTCTTT | CAISDPGQGNTEAFF
TRBJ2-1 | few | TRBV29-1 | . | TGCAGCGTTGTGGGGACCGCGGGGAATGAGCAGTTCTTC | CSVVGTAGNEQFF
TRBJ2-3 | . | TRBV12-3/TRBV12-4 | TRBD1 | TGTGCCAGCAGGACCGGGACAGGGGCCTTTACAGATACGCAGTATTTT | CASRTGTGAFTDTQYF
TRBJ2-5 | few | TRBV21-1 | . | TGTGCCAGCAAGACTCCCCGGACTACTCGCCGGCGAGAGACCCAGTACTTC | CASKTPRTTRRRETQYF
TRBJ1-2 | . | TRBV27 | . | TGTGCCAGCAGTTTATCGGACCGGGCAGGCTATGGCTACACCTTC | CASSLSDRAGYGYTF
TRBJ2-7 | . | TRBV2 | . | TGTGCCAGCAGTGAGGACAGAACATCCTACGAGCAGTACTTC | CASSEDRTSYEQYF
TRBJ2-3 | few | TRBV28 | . | TGTGCCAGCAGTTTCACAGGAAATACGCAGTATTTT | CASSFTGNTQYF
TRBJ2-7 | few | TRBV29-1 | . | TGCAGCGTTCTAGACCCCTGGGAGCAGTACTTC | CSVLDPWEQYF
TRBJ2-3 | . | TRBV7-3 | TRBD2 | TGTGCCAGCAGCCACCCTCCGGGTAGCGGGAGCACAGATACGCAGTATTTT | CASSHPPGSGSTDTQYF
TRBJ2-1 | . | TRBV6-2/TRBV6-3 | TRBD2 | TGTGCCAGCAGAAGGCGGGAGTCCCTTAACAATGAGCAGTTCTTC | CASRRRESLNNEQFF
TRBJ2-5 | . | TRBV9 | . | TGTGCCAGCAGCGTAGCTCATAGGGGGGGAGAGACCCAGTACTTC | CASSVAHRGGETQYF
TRBJ2-7 | . | TRBV18 | . | TGTGCCAGCTCACCCCTAGAATCCTACGAGCAGTACTTC | CASSPLESYEQYF
TRBJ2-1 | . | TRBV2 | . | TGTGCCAGCAGTGATGGGGACAAGCCCAATGAGCAGTTCTTC | CASSDGDKPNEQFF
TRBJ2-3 | . | TRBV6-5 | . | TGTGCCAGCACCGACTTCCTTGGGGGCACAGGTACGCAGTATTTT | CASTDFLGGTGTQYF
TRBJ2-1 | . | TRBV29-1 | . | TGCAGCGCCCGCGAGCCAGGCGGGCAGTTCTTC | CSAREPGGQFF
TRBJ2-4 | . | TRBV4-2 | TRBD2 | TGTGCCAGCAGCCAAGGAGGGACTAGCGGGACCCAGGAGCAGTACTTC | CASSQGGTSGTQEQYF
TRBJ2-1 | . | TRBV4-2 | TRBD1 | TGTGCCAGCAGCCGAGGACAGGGGAGCTCCTACAATGAGCAGTTCTTC | CASSRGQGSSYNEQFF
TRBJ2-5 | few | TRBV12-3/TRBV12-4 | . | TGTGCCAGCAGCCGGGACGGAGTCCAAGAGACCCAGTACTTC | CASSRDGVQETQYF
TRBJ1-2 | few | TRBV27 | . | TGTGCCAGCAGTAGAACAGGAGACAAGGGTGGCTACACCTTC | CASSRTGDKGGYTF
TRBJ2-1 | . | TRBV12-3/TRBV12-4 | TRBD1 | TGTGCCAGCAGTTCCCGGGACAGGGTAAAAAATGAGCAGTTCTTC | CASSSRDRVKNEQFF
TRBJ2-7 | . | TRBV4-2 | TRBD1 | TGTGCCAGCAGCCAACTACCAGGGGGCAACGAGCAGTACTTC | CASSQLPGGNEQYF
TRBJ2-1 | few | TRBV9 | TRBD2 | TGTGCCAGCAGCGAAGCTGGACTAGATCGGGTTGAGCAGTTCTTC | CASSEAGLDRVEQFF
TRBJ1-5 | . | TRBV18 | . | TGTGCCAGCTCACCAAATAGGGATCAGCCCCAGCATTTT | CASSPNRDQPQHF
TRBJ2-5 | . | TRBV20-1 | TRBD2 | TGCAGTGCTAGAGATGGAGGAGTGGGGGGAGGGAGATCCTACAAGCAGTACTTC | CSARDGGVGGGRSYKQYF
TRBJ2-2 | . | TRBV10-3 | TRBD1 | TGTGCCATCAGTGACCGGGACAGGGGAAAGAACACCGGGGAGCTGTTTTTT | CAISDRDRGKNTGELFF
TRBJ2-7 | . | TRBV7-2 | TRBD2 | TGTGCCAGCAGTCGGGAGGGGTGGTCAGAGGCCCAGTACTTC | CASSREGWSEAQYF
TRBJ2-3 | few | TRBV20-1 | . | TGCAGTGCTAGAGGAGGGACTCGAGATACGCAGTATTTT | CSARGGTRDTQYF
TRBJ2-3 | few | TRBV3-1 | . | TGTGCCAGCAGCGAAACTAGTTTTGGGGACACAGATACGCAGTATTTT | CASSETSFGDTDTQYF
TRBJ2-7 | . | TRBV5-5 | TRBD2 | TGTGCCAGCGGCTTGAACAGCGGACTAGCGATCTACGAGCAGTACTTC | CASGLNSGLAIYEQYF
TRBJ2-4 | . | TRBV20-1 | . | TGCAGCGCTGAATTTGGGGGTAGTGCCAAAAACATTCAGTACTTC | CSAEFGGSAKNIQYF
TRBJ2-3 | . | TRBV5-6 | . | TGTGCCAGCAGCTTTGTGCCCGGGGGGCCAAAGGAGGCAGATACGCAGTATTTT | CASSFVPGGPKEADTQYF
TRBJ2-5 | few | TRBV10-1 | TRBD1 | TGCGCCAGCAGTTTTCCCCCCGGGACAGGGGGCCAAGAGACCCAGTACTTC | CASSFPPGTGGQETQYF
TRBJ2-1 | . | TRBV9 | TRBD1 | TGTGCCAGCAGCGTGGGACAGGGCTCCTACAATGAGCAGTTCTTC | CASSVGQGSYNEQFF
TRBJ2-1 | . | TRBV29-1 | TRBD2 | TGCAGCACTGGGGGGAGGGGACTACCTAGTGGTGAGCAGTTCTTC | CSTGGRGLPSGEQFF
TRBJ2-1 | . | TRBV10-3 | TRBD2 | TGTGCCATCAGGGCCCCAGGGACTAGCTACAATGAGCAGTTCTTC | CAIRAPGTSYNEQFF